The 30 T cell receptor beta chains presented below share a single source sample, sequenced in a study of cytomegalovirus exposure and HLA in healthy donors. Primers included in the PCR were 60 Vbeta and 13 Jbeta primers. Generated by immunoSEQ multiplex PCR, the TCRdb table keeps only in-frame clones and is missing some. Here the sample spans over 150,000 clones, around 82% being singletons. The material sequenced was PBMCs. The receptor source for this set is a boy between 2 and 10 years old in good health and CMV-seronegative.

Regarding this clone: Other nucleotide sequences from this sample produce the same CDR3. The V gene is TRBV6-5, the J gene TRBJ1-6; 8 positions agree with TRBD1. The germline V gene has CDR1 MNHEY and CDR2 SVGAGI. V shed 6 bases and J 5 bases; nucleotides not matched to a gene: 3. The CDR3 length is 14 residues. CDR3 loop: CASRRTGNNSPLHF. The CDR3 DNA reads TGTGCCAGCAGACGGACAGGGAATAATTCACCCCTCCACTTT.

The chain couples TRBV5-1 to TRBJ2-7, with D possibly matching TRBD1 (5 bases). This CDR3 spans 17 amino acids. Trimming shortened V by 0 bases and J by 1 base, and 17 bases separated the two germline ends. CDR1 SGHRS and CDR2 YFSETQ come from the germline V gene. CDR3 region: CASSLDVGRARSYEQYF. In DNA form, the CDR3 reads TGCGCCAGCAGCTTGGATGTAGGCAGGGCCCGATCCTACGAGCAGTACTTC.

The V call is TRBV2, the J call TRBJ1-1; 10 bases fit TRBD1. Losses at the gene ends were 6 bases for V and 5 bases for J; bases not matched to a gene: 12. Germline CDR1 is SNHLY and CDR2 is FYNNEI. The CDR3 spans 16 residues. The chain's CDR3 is CASRETPGQGRTEAFF. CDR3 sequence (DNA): TGTGCCAGCAGGGAAACCCCGGGACAGGGGAGAACTGAAGCTTTCTTT.

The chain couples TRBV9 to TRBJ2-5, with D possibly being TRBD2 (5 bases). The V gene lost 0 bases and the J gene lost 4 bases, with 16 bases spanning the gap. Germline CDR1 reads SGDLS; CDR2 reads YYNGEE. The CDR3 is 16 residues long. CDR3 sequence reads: CASSVEFRTAGETQYF. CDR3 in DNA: TGTGCCAGCAGCGTAGAATTTCGGACCGCGGGAGAGACCCAGTACTTC. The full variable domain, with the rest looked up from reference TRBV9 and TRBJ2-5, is DSGVTQTPKHLITATGQRVTLRCSPRSGDLSVYWYQQSLDQGLQFLIQYYNGEERAKGNILERFSAQQFPDLHSELNLSSLELGDSALYFCASSVEFRTAGETQYFGPGTRLLVL.

The CDR3 DNA reads TGTGCCAGCAGCCGAGACAGCTCTGGAAACACCATATATTTT. Translation gives CASSRDSSGNTIYF. The chain carries TRBV11-2 and TRBJ1-3; a possible D gene is TRBD1 (5 bases). V was shortened by 5 bases and J by 0 bases, with 8 bases between the two germline ends. CDR1 is SGHAT and CDR2 is FQNNGV in the germline V gene. The CDR3 has 14 amino acids.

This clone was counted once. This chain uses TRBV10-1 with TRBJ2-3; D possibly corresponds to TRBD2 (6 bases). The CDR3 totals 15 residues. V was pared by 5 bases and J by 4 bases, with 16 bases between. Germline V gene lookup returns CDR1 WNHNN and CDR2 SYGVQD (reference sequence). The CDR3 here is CASSYSRESADTQYF. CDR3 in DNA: TGCGCCAGCAGTTACAGTCGGGAGAGTGCAGATACGCAGTATTTT.

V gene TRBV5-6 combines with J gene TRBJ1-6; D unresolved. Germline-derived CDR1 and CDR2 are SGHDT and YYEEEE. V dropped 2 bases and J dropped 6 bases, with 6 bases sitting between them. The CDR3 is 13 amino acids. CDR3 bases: TGTGCCAGCAGCTTTTCCAGTAATTCACCCCTCCACTTT. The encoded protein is CASSFSSNSPLHF. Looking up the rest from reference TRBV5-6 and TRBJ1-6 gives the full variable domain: DAGVTQSPTHLIKTRGQQVTLRCSPKSGHDTVSWYQQALGQGPQFIFQYYEEEERQRGNFPDRFSGHQFPNYSSELNVNALLLGDSALYLCASSFSSNSPLHFGNGTRLTVT.

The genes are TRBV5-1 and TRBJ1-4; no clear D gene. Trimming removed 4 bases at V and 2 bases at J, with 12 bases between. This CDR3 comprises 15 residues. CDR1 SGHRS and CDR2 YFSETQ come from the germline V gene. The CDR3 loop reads CASSPVGSTNEKLFF. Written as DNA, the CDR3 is TGCGCCAGCAGCCCTGTGGGGAGCACTAATGAAAAACTGTTTTTT.

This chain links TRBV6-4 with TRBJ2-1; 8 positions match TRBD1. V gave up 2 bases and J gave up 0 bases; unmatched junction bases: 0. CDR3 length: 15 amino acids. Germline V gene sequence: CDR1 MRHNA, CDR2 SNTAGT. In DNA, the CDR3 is TGTGCCAGCAGTGACGGACAGGGCTCCTACAATGAGCAGTTCTTC. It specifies CASSDGQGSYNEQFF.

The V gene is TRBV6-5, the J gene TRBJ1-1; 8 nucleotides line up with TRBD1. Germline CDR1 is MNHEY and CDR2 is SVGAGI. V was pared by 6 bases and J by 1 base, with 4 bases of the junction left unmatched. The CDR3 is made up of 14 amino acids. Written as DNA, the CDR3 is TGTGCCAGCAGCTGGGGGACAGGGAACACTGAAGCTTTCTTT. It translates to CASSWGTGNTEAFF.

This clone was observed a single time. CDR3 protein: CASRSGLAGNNTQYF. The CDR3 DNA sequence: TGCGCCAGCAGGTCGGGACTAGCGGGAAATAATACGCAGTATTTT. The gene calls are TRBV10-1 and TRBJ2-3, with TRBD2 identical over 13 bases. The CDR3 sequence is 15 residues long. From germline, CDR1 is WNHNN and CDR2 SYGVQD (reference sequence). The trim removed 6 bases at V and 7 bases at J, leaving 7 bases unmatched.

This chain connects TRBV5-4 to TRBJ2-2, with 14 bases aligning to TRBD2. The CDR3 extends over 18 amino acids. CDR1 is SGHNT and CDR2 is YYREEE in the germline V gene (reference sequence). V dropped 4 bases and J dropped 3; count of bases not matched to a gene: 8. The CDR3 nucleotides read TGTGCCAGCAGCACAGGGACTAGCGGGAGTCGGTACACCGGGGAGCTGTTTTTT. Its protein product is CASSTGTSGSRYTGELFF.

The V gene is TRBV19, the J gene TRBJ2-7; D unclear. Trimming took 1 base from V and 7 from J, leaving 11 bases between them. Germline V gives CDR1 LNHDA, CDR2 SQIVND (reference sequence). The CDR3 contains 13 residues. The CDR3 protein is CASSIGQASEQYF. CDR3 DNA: TGTGCCAGTAGTATAGGGCAGGCTTCGGAGCAGTACTTC.

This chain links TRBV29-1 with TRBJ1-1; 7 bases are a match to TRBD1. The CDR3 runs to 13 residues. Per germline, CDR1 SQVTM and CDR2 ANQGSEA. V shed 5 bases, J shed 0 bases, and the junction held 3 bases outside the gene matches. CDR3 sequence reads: CSVRGQMNTEAFF. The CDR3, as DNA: TGCAGCGTTCGGGGACAGATGAACACTGAAGCTTTCTTT.

The CDR3 DNA reads as TGTGCCAGCAGTTCCTACGGGAACACCGGGGAGCTGTTTTTT. This gives the protein CASSSYGNTGELFF. The chain combines TRBV28 with TRBJ2-2, with D unresolved. V was clipped by 4 bases and J by 1 base, with 7 bases between them. Germline V lookup: CDR1 MDHEN, CDR2 SYDVKM. This CDR3 is built from 14 residues.

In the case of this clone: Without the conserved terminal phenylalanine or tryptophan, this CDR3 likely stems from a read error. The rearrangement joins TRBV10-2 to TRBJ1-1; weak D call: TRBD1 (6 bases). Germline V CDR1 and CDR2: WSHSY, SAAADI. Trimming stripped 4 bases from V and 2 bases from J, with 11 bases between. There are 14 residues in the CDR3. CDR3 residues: CASSGQDGNTEAFV. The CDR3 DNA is TGCGCCAGCAGTGGACAGGACGGTAACACTGAAGCTTTCGTT.

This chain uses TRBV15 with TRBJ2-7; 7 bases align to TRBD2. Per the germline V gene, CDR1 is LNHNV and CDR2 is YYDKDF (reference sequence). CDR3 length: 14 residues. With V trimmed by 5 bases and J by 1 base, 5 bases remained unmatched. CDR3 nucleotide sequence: TGTGCCACCAGCCCACGAGCGGGATCCTACGAGCAGTACTTC. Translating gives CATSPRAGSYEQYF.

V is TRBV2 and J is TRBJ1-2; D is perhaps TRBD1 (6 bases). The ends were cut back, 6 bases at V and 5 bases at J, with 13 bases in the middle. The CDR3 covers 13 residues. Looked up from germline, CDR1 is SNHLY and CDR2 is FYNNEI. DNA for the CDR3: TGTGCCAGCAGAGGTGAGACAGGTTATGGCTACACCTTC. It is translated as CASRGETGYGYTF.

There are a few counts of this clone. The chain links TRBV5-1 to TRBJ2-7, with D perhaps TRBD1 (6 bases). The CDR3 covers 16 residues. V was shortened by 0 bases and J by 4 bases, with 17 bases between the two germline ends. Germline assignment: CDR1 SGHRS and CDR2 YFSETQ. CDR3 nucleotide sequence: TGCGCCAGCAGCTTGGGCTGGGGTGCAGGGGAATACGAGCAGTACTTC. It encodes CASSLGWGAGEYEQYF.

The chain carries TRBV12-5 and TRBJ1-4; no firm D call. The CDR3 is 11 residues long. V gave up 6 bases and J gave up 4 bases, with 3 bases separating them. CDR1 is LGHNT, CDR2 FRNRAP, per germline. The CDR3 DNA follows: TGTGCTAGTGGCCTTAATGAAAAACTGTTTTTT. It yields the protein CASGLNEKLFF.

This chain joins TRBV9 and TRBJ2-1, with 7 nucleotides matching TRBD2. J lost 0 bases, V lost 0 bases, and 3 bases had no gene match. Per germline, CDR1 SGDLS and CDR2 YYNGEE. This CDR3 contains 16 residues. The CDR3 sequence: CASSVGREGSYNEQFF. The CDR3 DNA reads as TGTGCCAGCAGCGTAGGTAGGGAGGGCTCCTACAATGAGCAGTTCTTC.

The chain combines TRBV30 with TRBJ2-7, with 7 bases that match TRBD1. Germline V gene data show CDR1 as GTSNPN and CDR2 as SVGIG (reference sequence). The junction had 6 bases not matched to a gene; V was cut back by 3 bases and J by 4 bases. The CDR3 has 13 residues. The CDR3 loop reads CAWRPRGRYEQYF. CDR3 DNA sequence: TGTGCCTGGAGGCCAAGGGGGCGATACGAGCAGTACTTC.

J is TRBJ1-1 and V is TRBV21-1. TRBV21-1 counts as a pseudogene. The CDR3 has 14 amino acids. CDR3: CASSTLRTNTEAFF. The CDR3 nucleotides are TGTGCCAGCAGCACTTTAAGAACTAACACTGAAGCTTTCTTT.

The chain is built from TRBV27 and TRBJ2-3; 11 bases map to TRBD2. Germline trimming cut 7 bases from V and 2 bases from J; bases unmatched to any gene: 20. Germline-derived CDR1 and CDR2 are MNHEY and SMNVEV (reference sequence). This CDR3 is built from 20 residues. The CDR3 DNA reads TGTGCCAGCACCCCCCGATGGGGACTAGCGGAGCTGCGAAACACAGATACGCAGTATTTT. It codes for CASTPRWGLAELRNTDTQYF.

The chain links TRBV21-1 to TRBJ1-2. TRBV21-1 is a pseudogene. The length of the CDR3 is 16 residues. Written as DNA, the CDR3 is TGTGCCAGCAGCTCCCGCTTAAGACGGAGCGCCTATGGCTACACCTTC. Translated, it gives CASSSRLRRSAYGYTF.

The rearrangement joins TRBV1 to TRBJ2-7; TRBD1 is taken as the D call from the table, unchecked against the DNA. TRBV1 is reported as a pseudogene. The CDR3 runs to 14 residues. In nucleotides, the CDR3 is TGCACCAGCAGCTCGGACACCTGCTCCTACGAGCAGTACTTC. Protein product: CTSSSDTCSYEQYF.

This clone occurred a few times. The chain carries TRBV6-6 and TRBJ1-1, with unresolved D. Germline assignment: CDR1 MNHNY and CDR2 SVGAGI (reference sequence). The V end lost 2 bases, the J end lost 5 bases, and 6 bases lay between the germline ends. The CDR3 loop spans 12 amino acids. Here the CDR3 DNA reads TGTGCCAGCAGTTACCGGGAGACTGAAGCTTTCTTT. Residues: CASSYRETEAFF.

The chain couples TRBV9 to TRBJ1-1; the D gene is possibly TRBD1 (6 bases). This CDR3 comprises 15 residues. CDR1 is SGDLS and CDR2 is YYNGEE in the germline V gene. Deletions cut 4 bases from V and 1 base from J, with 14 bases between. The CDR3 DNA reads TGTGCCAGCAGCTTAACCGGGACATCGAACACTGAAGCTTTCTTT. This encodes CASSLTGTSNTEAFF.

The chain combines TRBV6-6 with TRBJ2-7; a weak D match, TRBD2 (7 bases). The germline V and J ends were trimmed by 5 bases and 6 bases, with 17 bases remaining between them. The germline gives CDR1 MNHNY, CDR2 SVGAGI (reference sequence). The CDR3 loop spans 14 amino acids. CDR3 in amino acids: CASSPRGGGAEQYF. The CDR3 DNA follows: TGTGCCAGCAGTCCACGCGGAGGGGGGGCCGAGCAGTACTTC.

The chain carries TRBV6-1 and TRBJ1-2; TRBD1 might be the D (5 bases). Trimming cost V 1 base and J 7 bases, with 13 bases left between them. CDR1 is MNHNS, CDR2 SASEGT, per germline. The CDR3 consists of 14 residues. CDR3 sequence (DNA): TGTGCCAGCAGTGAAGACCCAGGGCTTCGTGGCTACACCTTC. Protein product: CASSEDPGLRGYTF.